One and the same sample provided the 24 T cell receptor delta chains below, sequenced in a study of gamma-delta T cells after stem cell transplantation. TCRdb applied CATT to the RT-PCR reads for clone calling. The sample lists 15,000 to 18,000 delta-chain clones; 9.4% were seen once. The sequencing sample was made of gamma-delta T cells. The receptors here all came from a human donor. It is not recorded whose cells these are; they may come from a transplant donor.

To note about this clone: TCRdb's listed protein matches a much larger clone and diverges from this DNA's translation at residue 9, likely through a read error; the protein shown comes from the DNA. The rearrangement uses TRDV2 and TRDJ1; D is unresolved. The V and J ends lost 3 bases and 0 bases respectively, with 19 bases between them. The CDR3 length is 17 residues. The V gene's germline CDR1 is GEAIGNYY and CDR2 EKD. The CDR3 nucleotides are TGTGCCTGTGACCCGTTGGCTGACCCGGATTACACCGATAAACTCATCTTT. Protein: CACDPLADPDYTDKLIF.

This clone was seen only a few times. TCRdb has a much larger clone's protein, which differs at residues 3 and 12 from the translation of this DNA, likely because of a read error; what is shown is the protein translated from the DNA. This rearrangement joins TRDV2 to TRDJ1; 11 bases map to TRDD3. The CDR3 consists of 17 residues. Germline values: CDR1 GEAIGNYY, CDR2 EKD. In DNA form, the CDR3 reads TGTGCCCGTGACTCTCTCATGGGGGATACGGTCGCCGATAAACTCATCTTT. It specifies CARDSLMGDTVADKLIF.

Comment on this clone: The protein TCRdb gives is from a much larger clone and does not agree with this DNA's translation at residue 8, likely a read error; the protein shown here comes from the DNA. The gene calls are TRDV2 and TRDJ1, with TRDD3 matching 7 bases. The CDR3 is 18 residues long. Germline CDR1 GEAIGNYY, CDR2 EKD. V gave up 3 bases and J gave up 1 base; unmatched junction bases: 16. For the CDR3, the DNA is TGTGCCTGTGACTCATTACTGGAGGATACGCGTGTCACCGATAAACTCATCTTT. Protein: CACDSLLEDTRVTDKLIF.

As to this clone: Its ends do not fully match the called genes, so a read error is possible. V usage is TRDV2 and J usage is TRDJ3, with a weak D call TRDD3 (5 bases). Germline values: CDR1 GEAIGNYY, CDR2 EKD. This CDR3 contains 20 residues. DNA of the CDR3: TGTGCCTGTGACACCGTCCGTATGGGGAGCAGCGCATGTGACACCCGCCAGATGTTTTTC. Translation: CACDTVRMGSSACDTRQMFF.

In regard to this clone: A read error likely explains why the TCRdb protein, taken from a much larger clone, differs from this DNA's translation at residue 4; the protein shown is translated from the DNA. Distinct nucleotide sequences in the sample also encode this CDR3. The CDR3, as DNA: TGTGCCTGTGAGATTCTAACGGCTGCTGTCGTAACGAACGGGGTCACCGATAAACTCATCTTT. It encodes CACEILTAAVVTNGVTDKLIF. The V gene is TRDV2, the J gene TRDJ1; D uncertain. There are 21 residues in the CDR3. CDR1 and CDR2 from the germline V gene are GEAIGNYY and EKD. Trimming shortened V by 4 bases and J by 1 base, and 33 bases separated the two germline ends.

This clone occurred a few times. Mismatch with germline at one junction end may stem from a read error. This rearrangement joins TRDV2 to TRDJ1; 7 bases align to TRDD3. The CDR3 spans 22 residues. Germline CDR1 GEAIGNYY, CDR2 EKD. CDR3 protein: CACDPVRTGVSYLDYNTYKLIF. The CDR3 DNA is TGTGCCTGTGACCCGGTTCGTACTGGGGTATCTTACCTCGACTATAACACCTATAAACTCATCTTT.

In regard to this clone: This probably arose from a read error, given a far larger clone one base away. This CDR3 is also generated by other DNA sequences in the sample. The CDR3 reads CALPGDGPLPTMGDPIETDKLIF. DNA of the CDR3: TGTGCTCTGCCAGGGGACGGCCCCCTGCCGACCATGGGGGATCCCATCGAGACCGACAAACTCATCTTT. The chain uses TRDV1 and TRDJ1, with 8 bases that match TRDD3. Germline values: CDR1 TSWWSYY, CDR2 QGS. The CDR3 is made up of 23 amino acids.

As DNA, the CDR3 is TGTGCCTGTGACAGTTGGGTGGATCGTTACACCGATAAACTCATCTTT. Encoded protein: CACDSWVDRYTDKLIF. The V and J genes are TRDV2 and TRDJ1; D gene unclear. Deletions cut 2 bases from V and 0 bases from J, with 15 bases between. CDR3 length equals 16 residues. Germline lookup yields CDR1 GEAIGNYY and CDR2 EKD.

This clone was picked up a small number of times. A read error is possible here, since a much larger clone lies one base away. Different DNA sequences within this sample yield the same CDR3. CDR3 sequence (DNA): TGTGCCTGTGACCTTACTGGGGGACGGACCGATAAACTCATCTTT. It translates to CACDLTGGRTDKLIF. V gene TRDV2 combines with J gene TRDJ1; 9 positions match TRDD3. Trimming cost V 3 bases and J 2 bases; bases outside gene matches: 6. The CDR3 loop spans 15 amino acids. Germline CDR1 is GEAIGNYY and CDR2 is EKD.

This clone was detected ten times or more. The TCRdb protein, from a much larger clone, departs from this DNA's translation at residue 17, likely by read error; the protein shown derives from the DNA. As DNA, the CDR3 is TGTGCCTGTGACACCGTCACTGGGGGATACAACGGGACTTCGTACACCAATAAACTCATCTTT. This codes for CACDTVTGGYNGTSYTNKLIF. V gene TRDV2 combines with J gene TRDJ1, with 12 bases fitting TRDD3. The CDR3 is 21 amino acids. In germline, CDR1 is GEAIGNYY, CDR2 EKD.

As for this clone: TCRdb attributes to this sequence the protein of a much larger clone, which differs from the DNA translation at residue 7; a read error is likely, and the protein displayed is translated from the DNA. The chain combines TRDV2 with TRDJ1, with 9 bases that match TRDD3. The germline gives CDR1 GEAIGNYY, CDR2 EKD. The CDR3 runs to 19 residues. Losses at the gene ends were 2 bases for V and 3 bases for J; bases not matched to a gene: 18. CDR3 protein: CACDSGKGDTSSRADKLIF. The CDR3 coding sequence is TGTGCCTGTGACAGCGGAAAGGGGGATACCTCCTCACGGGCCGATAAACTCATCTTT.

This clone has a handful of counts. A read error is likely here: a far larger clone is one base away. Within the sample, other DNA sequences also encode this same CDR3. CDR3: CACDTVLGIPGTGGSVRSDKLIF. The CDR3 DNA reads as TGTGCCTGTGACACCGTTTTGGGGATTCCAGGTACAGGGGGATCGGTCCGAAGCGATAAACTCATCTTT. This sequence joins TRDV2 and TRDJ1; 7 bases fit TRDD3. This CDR3 has 23 amino acids. V shed 0 bases and J 4 bases; nucleotides not matched to a gene: 31. Germline-derived CDR1 and CDR2 are GEAIGNYY and EKD.

This clone was seen a few times. The TCRdb protein comes from a much larger clone and disagrees with this DNA's translation at residue 4, likely due to a read error; the protein given here is derived from the DNA. This chain joins TRDV2 and TRDJ1; TRDD3 aligns across 12 bases. In germline, CDR1 is GEAIGNYY, CDR2 EKD. The CDR3 contains 16 residues. For the CDR3, the DNA is TGTGCCTGTGGCACCGTTCTGGGGGATACGCGCGATAAACTCATCTTT. This sequence encodes CACGTVLGDTRDKLIF.

This clone was seen only a few times. The V call is TRDV2, the J call TRDJ1, with 7 bases matching TRDD3. This CDR3 comprises 19 residues. The germline CDR1 and CDR2 sequences are GEAIGNYY and EKD. J gave up 0 bases and V 1 base, and 16 bases lay outside the gene matches. CDR3 nucleotide sequence: TGTGCCTGTGACACAAGAACTGGGGAAGCGCCATCGTACACCGATAAACTCATCTTT. This codes for CACDTRTGEAPSYTDKLIF.

This clone has at least ten counts. This DNA's translation and the protein TCRdb lists, from a much larger clone, do not match at residue 9, likely due to a read error; the protein shown is translated from the DNA. The gene calls are TRDV2 and TRDJ3; D is undetermined. The V gene lost 1 base and the J gene lost 0 bases, with 12 bases spanning the gap. The CDR3 runs 18 residues. Per germline, CDR1 GEAIGNYY and CDR2 EKD. The CDR3 is CACDTGHGHSWDTRQMFF. In nucleotides, the CDR3 is TGTGCCTGTGACACGGGCCATGGGCACTCCTGGGACACCCGACAGATGTTTTTC.

A note on this clone: TCRdb attributes to this sequence the protein of a much larger clone, which differs from the DNA translation at residue 12; a read error is likely, and the protein displayed is translated from the DNA. The chain is built from TRDV1 and TRDJ1, with TRDD2 matching 7 bases. Losses at the gene ends were 1 base for V and 1 base for J; bases not matched to a gene: 15. CDR1 and CDR2 (germline): TSWWSYY, QGS. The CDR3 runs to 19 residues. This CDR3 is CALGEPFLPLPVITDKLIF. CDR3 bases: TGTGCTCTTGGGGAACCATTCCTACCTTTGCCCGTCATCACCGATAAACTCATCTTT.

This clone was seen a few times. The TCRdb protein comes from a much larger clone and disagrees with this DNA's translation at residue 7, likely due to a read error; the protein given here is derived from the DNA. The chain joins TRDV2 to TRDJ1; maybe TRDD3 (6 bases). With 0 bases removed from V and 1 base from J, the gap between germline ends came to 17 bases. Per the germline V gene, CDR1 is GEAIGNYY and CDR2 is EKD. The CDR3 sequence is 17 residues long. CDR3 amino acids: CACDTLVDTNPTDKLIF. CDR3 in DNA: TGTGCCTGTGACACCTTAGTGGATACAAACCCCACCGATAAACTCATCTTT.

This clone showed up just a few times. CDR3 amino acids: CALTGDGPRTTMGEPSETDKLIF. The CDR3 DNA sequence: TGTGCTCTGACAGGGGACGGCCCCAGGACGACCATGGGGGAGCCCAGCGAGACCGATAAACTCATCTTT. This chain connects TRDV1 to TRDJ1; TRDD3 aligns across 7 bases. The CDR3 is made up of 23 amino acids. Losses at the gene ends were 9 bases for V and 2 bases for J; bases not matched to a gene: 36. The germline V gene has CDR1 TSWWSYY and CDR2 QGS.

This clone occurred a few times. This DNA's translation and the protein TCRdb lists, from a much larger clone, do not match at residue 12, likely due to a read error; the protein shown is translated from the DNA. The chain has TRDV2 and TRDJ1; D is unclear. V gave up 1 base and J gave up 0 bases, with 26 bases separating them. Per the germline V gene, CDR1 is GEAIGNYY and CDR2 is EKD. The CDR3 has 20 amino acids. The CDR3 bases are TGTGCCTGTGACACTAGAACTTCTAGGGCTGTGGTCTCGTACACCGATAAACTCATCTTT. Residues: CACDTRTSRAVVSYTDKLIF.

This clone was seen more than once but under ten times. The protein TCRdb lists belongs to a much larger clone and differs from this DNA's translation at residue 11, which points to a read error; the protein shown is made from the DNA. The CDR3 DNA follows: TGTGCCTGTGACACCGCGGGCCCCCCGTACGCCGATAAACTCATCTTT. This translates into CACDTAGPPYADKLIF. The J gene is TRDJ1, the V gene TRDV2; D remains unclear. Germline CDR1 and CDR2: GEAIGNYY and EKD. CDR3 length: 16 residues. The V and J ends lost 0 bases and 3 bases respectively, with 16 bases between them.

A few counts support this clone. This likely traces to a read error, being one base from a far larger clone. Additional DNA sequences in this sample encode the identical CDR3. J is TRDJ3 and V is TRDV2; 13 positions match TRDD3. Germline V lookup: CDR1 GEAIGNYY, CDR2 EKD. The CDR3 runs to 19 residues. CDR3 residues: CACDITGGYGSWDTRQMFF. DNA of the CDR3: TGTGCCTGTGATATAACTGGGGGATACGGTTCCTGGGACACTCGACAGATGTTTTTC.

This chain connects TRDV3 to TRDJ1, with 10 bases fitting TRDD3. The CDR3 extends over 17 amino acids. Germline CDR1 TVYSNPD, CDR2 GDNSRS (reference sequence). V lost 5 bases, J lost 2 bases, and 17 bases stayed unmatched. CDR3 bases: TGTGCCAACTCCTCCTACGACAGGGGGGATACGACCGATAAACTCATCTTT. Its protein is CANSSYDRGDTTDKLIF.

With respect to this clone: A far larger clone differs by one base, so this is likely a read error. Other nucleotide sequences from this sample produce the same CDR3. The genes are TRDV1 and TRDJ1, with TRDD3 matching over 13 bases. Trimming cost V 2 bases and J 7 bases; bases outside gene matches: 22. Germline V gives CDR1 TSWWSYY, CDR2 QGS. The CDR3 spans 21 residues. The CDR3 here is CALGEISYPLLLGDTLGKLIF. The DNA of the CDR3 is TGTGCTCTTGGGGAAATTTCCTACCCCCTACTACTGGGGGATACGCTGGGTAAACTCATCTTT.

A remark on this clone: It is likely a read error: a sequence one base away is far more abundant. The sample holds other DNA sequences that translate to the same CDR3. This sequence joins TRDV1 and TRDJ1; 7 nucleotides line up with TRDD3. The CDR3 is 17 residues long. Germline CDR1 reads TSWWSYY; CDR2 reads QGS. CDR3: CALGSPRSSYWGNKLIF. CDR3 DNA sequence: TGCGCTCTTGGGTCGCCCCGTTCCTCGTACTGGGGAAATAAACTCATCTTT.